This T cell receptor beta chain emerged from a study of T cell responses to AZD1222 COVID-19 vaccine (dated by TCRdb to the early 2020s). For the study in its entirety: AZD1222 recipients with second doses at about 4 weeks or about 12 weeks were pooled, because spike-specific TCR depth and breadth did not differ between schedules. TCR sequencing covered 233 trial participants: 200 to 210 given two doses of AZD1222 and some 25 given two doses of MenACWY control vaccine. Trial participants were enrolled by age into subgroups of 18-55, 56-69 and 70-plus years, and around 140, 26 and 57 TCR-sequenced participants, respectively, were included in these subgroups. The investigation overall reported the following: Conclusions about previously exposed vaccinees are limited because only five to seven AZD1222 recipients were SARS-CoV-2 seropositive at baseline. CD4 TCRs associated with the vaccine covered the entire spike protein, and the dominant responses were in regions 160-218 and 743-854. Participants were mostly white British, with more females than males. The authors suggested clonal diversity may have been underestimated. Nearly half of unique spike-specific TCRs reportedly recognized epitopes outside regions mutated in the B.1.351 and B.1.1.7 variants. A significant rise in spike-specific TCR breadth and depth was observed after two AZD1222 doses relative to day 0 and relative to MenACWY recipients. In the small 56-69-year group, the increase in depth fell short of significance, most likely because of low power. Because no samples from the day 14 peak response were available, repertoires could be characterized only after the peak T cell response.

V ends up 5 bases short and J 1 base short, with an unmatched junction base count of 6. The CDR3 numbers 17 residues from cysteine through phenylalanine. The CDR3 DNA has 51 bases and is translated from base 1. CDR1 SGHTA and CDR2 FQGNSA are derived from the germline V gene. Sample time point, as interpreted from the label and publication: baseline before first vaccination. Vaccinee samples came from UK trials COV001 and COV002, including a single-blind randomized controlled phase 2/3 trial of AZD1222 (ChAdOx1 nCoV-19) in healthy adults. For TCRbeta chain sequencing, PBMC samples were collected from trial participants at day 0 and at day 28 after the second dose. Details on this clone: The antigen it binds to is not known. No base quality information exists; no much larger clone differs at one position.

The CDR3 regions of human TCRbeta chains were subjected to immunosequencing. Under the source paper's analysis protocol: Repertoire TCRs were matched against a reference library of SARS-CoV-2-specific TCRs generated with the MIRA antigen-specificity platform. Breadth was defined as the fraction of unique TCRs that were SARS-CoV-2-associated. Depth was defined as the fraction of total T cells that were SARS-CoV-2-associated. Using the MIRA data, every spike-specific TCR was mapped to the spike region that the TCR reacted to and assigned to either a CD4 or a CD8 class. Log10-transformed breadth and depth values were compared by one-way ANOVA with Sidak's multiple comparisons tests. As stored in TCRdb, this immuneACCESS dataset retains in-frame rearrangements with V and J assigned. A fraction of the clones does not appear; measured against another copy, unresolved V genes explain less than half of the discrepancy, and the remainder lacks a known reason. V, J and clone size derive from that table, while D and trimming were established from the DNA sequence. The sample contains around 83,000 clones, roughly 83% of them found a single time. Roughly 8.7% of the sample is held by the ten biggest clonotypes.

The sample in question was peripheral blood, obtained on day 0 of AZD1222 vaccination. This TCR derives from an adult in good health. This receptor chain uses TRBV7-2 and TRBJ2-1; TRBD2 agrees with 12 junctional bases. The bases are TGTGCCAGCAGCCTAAGACTAGCGGGAGCGTCCTACAATGAGCAGTTCTTC. This sequence encodes CASSLRLAGASYNEQFF.